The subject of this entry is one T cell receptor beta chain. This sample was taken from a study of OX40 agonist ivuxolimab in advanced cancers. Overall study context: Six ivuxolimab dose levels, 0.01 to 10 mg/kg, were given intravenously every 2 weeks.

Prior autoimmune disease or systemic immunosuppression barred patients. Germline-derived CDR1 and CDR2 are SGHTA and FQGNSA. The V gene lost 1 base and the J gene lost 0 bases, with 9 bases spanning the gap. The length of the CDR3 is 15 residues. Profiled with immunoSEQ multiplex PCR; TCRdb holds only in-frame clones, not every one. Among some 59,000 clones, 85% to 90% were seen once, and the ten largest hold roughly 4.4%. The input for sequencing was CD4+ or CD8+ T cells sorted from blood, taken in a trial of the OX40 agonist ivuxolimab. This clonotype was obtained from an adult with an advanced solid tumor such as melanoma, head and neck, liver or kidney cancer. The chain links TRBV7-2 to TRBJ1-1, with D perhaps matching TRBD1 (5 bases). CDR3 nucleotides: TGTGCCAGCAGCTTAGGTTCAGGGATGAACACTGAAGCTTTCTTT. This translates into CASSLGSGMNTEAFF.